Listed below are T cell receptor beta chains from one sample, sequenced in a study of shared clonotypes between healthy human individuals. Profiled with immunoSEQ multiplex PCR; TCRdb holds only in-frame clones, not every one. This sample has some 2,500,000 clones, with 92% found just once. Input material: naive CD4+ T cells from PBMCs. The receptors originated from a man in his late teens or twenties in good health. Some clones in this sample may be carry-over from other donors' samples. The CDR3 runs from the conserved cysteine through the conserved F or W. D genes are given only for firm matches. A row's size may be missing; if present it is once, few, many or a size class.

-	-	TRBV5-1	TRBJ2-2	CASSSPQGTGELFF	TGCGCCAGCAGCTCCCCCCAGGGGACCGGGGAGCTGTTTTTT
TRBD1	-	TRBV28	TRBJ1-3	CASSGTGGVGGNTIYF	TGTGCCAGCAGTGGAACAGGGGGCGTGGGTGGAAACACCATATATTTT
TRBD1	-	TRBV7-9	TRBJ1-4	CASSVGRQGPNEKLFF	TGTGCCAGCAGCGTAGGACGACAGGGACCTAATGAAAAACTGTTTTTT
-	-	TRBV5-4	TRBJ1-4	CASSLDRVGEKLFF	TGTGCCAGCAGCTTGGACAGGGTGGGGGAAAAACTGTTTTTT
-	-	TRBV2	TRBJ1-5	CASSEVSKDQPQHF	TGTGCCAGCAGTGAAGTGTCTAAGGATCAGCCCCAGCATTTT
TRBD2	-	TRBV2	TRBJ2-7	CASKAGEIYEQYF	TGTGCCAGCAAGGCGGGAGAGATCTACGAGCAGTACTTC
-	-	TRBV6-1	TRBJ2-7	CASSAQTGSSYEQYF	TGTGCCAGCAGTGCTCAGACGGGGAGCTCCTACGAGCAGTACTTC
-	-	TRBV29-1	TRBJ1-1	CSVGARGLTEAFF	TGCAGCGTTGGGGCTCGGGGGCTCACTGAAGCTTTCTTT
TRBD2	-	TRBV5-1	TRBJ2-7	CASSSSSGRNTYEQYF	TGCGCCAGCAGCTCCTCTAGCGGGAGGAACACCTACGAGCAGTACTTC
-	-	TRBV28	TRBJ1-3	CASSPALTTIYF	TGTGCCAGCAGTCCCGCTCTAACCACCATATATTTT
-	-	TRBV5-1	TRBJ2-7	CASSHGKGSGEQYF	TGCGCCAGCAGCCATGGGAAGGGATCTGGGGAGCAGTACTTC
-	once	TRBV7-8	TRBJ1-2	CASSPFLGGYTF	TGTGCCAGCAGCCCTTTCTTGGGCGGCTACACCTTC
-	-	TRBV21-1	TRBJ2-7	CASSSPRVLDQYEQYF	TGTGCCAGCAGCTCCCCCAGGGTCCTGGACCAATACGAGCAGTACTTC
TRBD1	once	TRBV19	TRBJ1-1	CATQPRGTEAFF	TGTGCCACCCAACCCAGGGGGACTGAAGCTTTCTTT
-	-	TRBV11-2	TRBJ1-5	CASSLDWGDQPQHF	TGTGCCAGCAGCTTAGATTGGGGAGATCAGCCCCAGCATTTT
-	-	TRBV18	TRBJ1-1	CASSPPSRGVTEAFF	TGTGCCAGCTCACCACCGTCCAGGGGTGTGACTGAAGCTTTCTTT
-	-	TRBV27	TRBJ2-7	CASRDSGSYEQYF	TGTGCCAGCCGGGACAGCGGGTCCTACGAGCAGTACTTC
TRBD1	once	TRBV5-4	TRBJ1-1	CASSSGQATLNTEAFF	TGTGCCAGCAGCTCCGGACAGGCGACTTTGAACACTGAAGCTTTCTTT
TRBD1	once	TRBV6-1	TRBJ2-7	CASSERQGAYYEQYF	TGTGCCAGCAGTGAAAGGCAGGGGGCTTACTACGAGCAGTACTTC
TRBD1	-	TRBV7-9	TRBJ1-5	CASSLVFCWTGGCQPQHF	TGTGCCAGCAGCTTAGTATTTTGTTGGACAGGGGGGTGTCAGCCCCAGCATTTT
-	-	TRBV30	TRBJ2-3	CALRGGLRTDTQYF	TGTGCCTTGAGGGGGGGGCTCCGAACAGATACGCAGTATTTT
-	-	TRBV7-3	TRBJ2-6	CASSLQGQPQSGANVLTF	TGTGCCAGCAGCTTACAAGGACAGCCTCAATCTGGGGCCAACGTCCTGACTTTC
TRBD1	-	TRBV6-6	TRBJ1-5	CASSYPRTGEDQPQHF	TGTGCCAGCAGTTACCCGAGGACAGGGGAGGATCAGCCCCAGCATTTT
TRBD2	-	TRBV5-4	TRBJ2-7	CASSLGGSAGVGWEQYF	TGTGCCAGCAGCTTGGGTGGATCAGCGGGAGTGGGGTGGGAGCAGTACTTC
-	few	TRBV7-2	TRBJ1-5	CATSGGVNQPQHF	TGTGCCACCTCGGGAGGGGTCAATCAGCCCCAGCATTTT
-	-	TRBV28	TRBJ1-1	CASSPMVGGAFF	TGTGCCAGCAGTCCCATGGTGGGGGGAGCTTTCTTT
-	-	TRBV7-9	TRBJ2-1	CASTPNQAGQFF	TGTGCCAGCACGCCAAATCAAGCGGGGCAGTTCTTC
TRBD2	-	TRBV28	TRBJ2-7	CASRPFRTSGALYEQYF	TGTGCCAGCAGACCTTTTAGGACTAGCGGGGCCCTGTACGAGCAGTACTTC
-	-	TRBV5-1	TRBJ1-2	CASSSYGGQDLSYTF	TGCGCCAGCAGCTCGTACGGGGGGCAGGATCTCAGCTACACCTTC
TRBD2	-	TRBV7-6	TRBJ2-2	CASSSLGTSGNTGELFF	TGTGCCAGCAGCTCACTTGGGACTAGCGGCAACACCGGGGAGCTGTTTTTT
TRBD2	-	TRBV29-1	TRBJ2-7	CSVPSLGLAGEQYF	TGCAGCGTCCCCTCCCTCGGACTAGCGGGCGAGCAGTACTTC
TRBD2	-	TRBV9	TRBJ2-7	CASSVGLAGVSEQYF	TGTGCCAGCAGCGTAGGACTAGCGGGAGTGTCAGAGCAGTACTTC
-	-	TRBV19	TRBJ1-3	CASSIGGGESGNTIYF	TGTGCCAGTAGTATAGGAGGTGGGGAATCTGGAAACACCATATATTTT
-	-	TRBV6-1	TRBJ2-2	CASVIGAGGTGELFF	TGTGCCAGCGTAATTGGGGCTGGGGGAACCGGGGAGCTGTTTTTT
-	-	TRBV7-9	TRBJ2-2	CASGGTGHNTGELFF	TGTGCCAGCGGGGGGACGGGACATAACACCGGGGAGCTGTTTTTT
TRBD1	-	TRBV27	TRBJ1-5	CASPREGAPCQPQHF	TGTGCCAGCCCAAGGGAGGGGGCCCCTTGTCAGCCCCAGCATTTT
-	-	TRBV4-1	TRBJ1-5	CASSQGLGNQPQHF	TGCGCCAGCAGCCAAGGATTGGGCAATCAGCCCCAGCATTTT
-	-	TRBV5-6	TRBJ2-7	CASSLGRAAHEQYF	TGTGCCAGCAGCTTGGGCAGGGCGGCCCACGAGCAGTACTTC
-	-	TRBV6-5	TRBJ2-7	CASSSRKGGHYEQYF	TGTGCCAGCAGTTCCCGCAAAGGGGGGCACTACGAGCAGTACTTC
TRBD1	-	TRBV7-8	TRBJ2-5	CASSPRTGGAETQYF	TGTGCCAGCAGCCCGAGGACAGGGGGCGCGGAGACCCAGTACTTC
-	-	TRBV19	TRBJ1-5	CASSSPRARTTTLSNQPQHF	TGTGCCAGTAGCTCGCCTAGGGCCCGGACGACGACCTTGAGCAATCAGCCCCAGCATTTT
TRBD2	-	TRBV29-1	TRBJ2-7	CSVTSGNYEQYF	TGCAGCGTGACTAGCGGGAACTACGAGCAGTACTTC
TRBD1	-	TRBV5-1	TRBJ1-2	CASSGNGQAKYGYTF	TGCGCCAGCAGCGGAAACGGACAGGCGAAATATGGCTACACCTTC
-	few	TRBV18	TRBJ1-1	CASSPRRVGMNTEAFF	TGTGCCAGCTCACCACGCCGGGTTGGGATGAACACTGAAGCTTTCTTT
-	-	TRBV29-1	TRBJ2-3	CSASPGTDTQYF	TGCAGCGCCTCACCGGGTACAGATACGCAGTATTTT
TRBD1	-	TRBV28	TRBJ1-5	CASSLVQGGNQPQHF	TGTGCCAGCAGTTTAGTCCAGGGGGGCAATCAGCCCCAGCATTTT
-	-	TRBV7-2	TRBJ1-1	CASSSKGGNTEAFF	TGTGCCAGCAGCTCTAAGGGTGGGAACACTGAAGCTTTCTTT
TRBD1	-	TRBV9	TRBJ1-2	CASSAGTGTADGGYTF	TGTGCCAGCAGCGCGGGGACGGGGACAGCCGACGGGGGCTACACCTTC
-	-	TRBV28	TRBJ1-2	CASSLQGAGYTF	TGTGCCAGCAGTCTACAGGGAGCTGGCTACACCTTC
-	-	TRBV6-1	TRBJ2-1	CASSESLAYNEQFF	TGTGCCAGCAGTGAGAGCCTAGCTTACAATGAGCAGTTCTTC
-	-	TRBV25-1	TRBJ2-1	CASSNNEQFF	TGTGCCAGCAGCAACAATGAGCAGTTCTTC
-	-	TRBV5-1	TRBJ2-5	CASSLGDSWVAKTQYF	TGCGCCAGCAGCTTGGGAGACAGCTGGGTTGCGAAGACCCAGTACTTC
-	-	TRBV10-3	TRBJ2-7	CAISETTGEQYF	TGTGCCATCAGTGAGACGACGGGTGAGCAGTACTTC
TRBD2	-	TRBV27	TRBJ2-7	CASSPATGLAMKQYF	TGTGCCAGCAGTCCTGCCACGGGACTAGCGATGAAGCAGTACTTC
-	-	TRBV28	TRBJ2-1	CASTGPLGHDEQFF	TGTGCCAGCACTGGACCTTTGGGGCACGATGAGCAGTTCTTC
TRBD2	-	TRBV6-5	TRBJ2-3	CASRGLAGTTDTQYF	TGTGCCAGCAGAGGACTAGCGGGGACCACAGATACGCAGTATTTT
-	-	TRBV5-8	TRBJ1-5	CASSFRSNQPQHF	TGTGCCAGCAGCTTTAGGAGCAATCAGCCCCAGCATTTT
-	once	TRBV6-1	TRBJ1-2	CASTQNRGSGYGYTF	TGTGCCAGCACCCAAAATCGGGGTTCAGGGTATGGCTACACCTTC
TRBD1	few	TRBV30	TRBJ2-2	CAWSARTGVGGELFF	TGTGCCTGGAGTGCCCGGACAGGGGTGGGCGGGGAGCTGTTTTTT
TRBD1	-	TRBV18	TRBJ2-1	CASSPTWDSSYNEQFF	TGTGCCAGCTCACCCACCTGGGACAGCTCCTACAATGAGCAGTTCTTC